The T cell receptor beta chain described here comes from a study of long-term antiretroviral therapy in people with HIV. Study-wide results and caveats: Relative to transplant donor controls, diversity remained lower despite increasing after ART. ART adherence, viral resistance and therapy changes were not recorded.

For this clone: What it recognizes is unknown. A junction end diverges from the germline sequence, so it may reflect a read error.

The assay, immunoSEQ v3.0, was run at survey level. TCRdb keeps only in-frame clones here, not all; method: immunoSEQ multiplex PCR. The sample has about 25,000 clones, 86% seen once. The CDR3 runs 13 residues. CDR1 SGHDT and CDR2 YYEEEE come from the germline V gene. The United States was where all participants with HIV were treated. This sequence joins TRBV5-6 and TRBJ1-2, with D perhaps matching TRBD1 (5 bases). This receptor was identified in a woman in her twenties or thirties with HIV. Sequenced material: unsorted PBMCs, taken 1.9 years after starting antiretroviral therapy. As DNA, the CDR3 is TGTGCCAGCAGCTCGGCACTCGGGGCAGGCGGTTCGTTC. Translated, it gives CASSSALGAGGSF.